Sequencing of this TCR beta chain was carried out in a study of vaccination and CD4 T cells after COVID-19. The CDR3 has 15 residues. V dropped 5 bases and J dropped 5; count of bases not matched to a gene: 7. Germline-derived CDR1 and CDR2 are SGHTA and FQGNSA. Cultured CD4+ T cell DNA underwent sequencing with the Oncomine TCR Beta short-read assay. TCRdb called the PCR reads again in MiXCR, with one record for every CDR3 protein. The repertoire holds under 20,000 distinct CDR3 sequences, with 44% as singletons. Regarding treatment: roughly 11-day PBMC culture with coronavirus spike peptide pools or control peptides (ViraFEST assay). This clonotype was seen a handful of times. Its antigen is unidentified.

The material sequenced was CD4+ T cells from blood, cultured in vitro. This TCR derives from a human donor who had recovered from COVID-19. The chain carries TRBV7-2 and TRBJ2-3; 10 bases are a match to TRBD2. CDR3 region: CASSPARLAGDTQYF. Written as DNA, the CDR3 is TGTGCCAGCAGCCCGGCCCGACTAGCGGGAGATACGCAGTATTTT.